These 17 T cell receptor beta chains share one sample of origin, sequenced in a study of cytomegalovirus exposure and HLA in healthy donors. Profiled with immunoSEQ multiplex PCR; TCRdb holds only in-frame clones, not every one. The profile covers tens of thousands of clones, with 80% to 95% appearing a single time and about 3.8% taken by the ten largest. The sample comprised PBMCs. Source of these receptors: a woman aged 25 to 39 in good health and CMV-seronegative.

The chain couples TRBV4-1 to TRBJ2-1; 13 bases map to TRBD2. The CDR3 runs to 20 residues. Germline-derived CDR1 and CDR2 are MGHRA and YSYEKL. V shed 5 bases, J shed 5 bases, and the junction held 18 bases outside the gene matches. The CDR3 nucleotides read TGCGCCAGCAGCGCCCGACTAGCGGGAGGAGGAGGGTACACGGACAATGAGCAGTTCTTC. Its protein product is CASSARLAGGGGYTDNEQFF.

The chain uses TRBV11-3 and TRBJ2-5; TRBD2 aligns across 7 bases. Germline CDR1 SGHNT, CDR2 YENEEA. V was clipped by 2 bases and J by 5 bases; unmatched bases: 5. The CDR3 length is 14 residues. The CDR3 bases are TGTGCCAGCAGCTTAACGGGAGGAGGGGAGACCCAGTACTTC. Its protein is CASSLTGGGETQYF.

This clone has just one count. V is TRBV7-2 and J is TRBJ2-2; D is ambiguous. CDR3 length: 14 residues. V was trimmed by 1 base and J by 1 base, leaving 4 bases between them. Germline assignment: CDR1 SGHTA and CDR2 FQGNSA. CDR3 bases: TGTGCCAGCAGCTTAGTAGTGAACACCGGGGAGCTGTTTTTT. This sequence encodes CASSLVVNTGELFF.

This chain connects TRBV2 to TRBJ1-2; D is undetermined. CDR1 and CDR2 (germline): SNHLY, FYNNEI. This CDR3 is 12 amino acids long. Trimming removed 8 bases from V and 8 bases from J, with 15 bases in between. The CDR3 DNA is TGTGCCAGCCGCAACGGAGGGTTCGGCTACACCTTC. Protein sequence: CASRNGGFGYTF.

CDR3 DNA sequence: TGTGCCAGCATCCCCCGGACTAGCGGGGGCTTGAGGATGGAGACCCAGTACTTC. Amino acids: CASIPRTSGGLRMETQYF. J is TRBJ2-5 and V is TRBV28; 13 bases agree with TRBD2. V trimming: 7 bases; J trimming: 5 bases; junction bases outside the gene matches: 16. Germline CDR1 MDHEN, CDR2 SYDVKM. This CDR3 comprises 18 residues.

V and J are TRBV30 and TRBJ2-2; tentative D call: TRBD1 (5 bases). The ends were cut back, 0 bases at V and 1 base at J, with 15 bases in the middle. Germline CDR1 is GTSNPN and CDR2 is SVGIG (reference sequence). The CDR3 contains 17 residues. DNA of the CDR3: TGTGCCTGGAGTGTAAAGATCTTCCAGGGGAACACCGGGGAGCTGTTTTTT. As protein: CAWSVKIFQGNTGELFF.

This clone appeared a single time. The chain joins TRBV2 to TRBJ2-2; 8 bases are a match to TRBD1. After removal of 7 bases from V and 3 bases from J, the junction contained 7 bases not matched to a gene. The germline V gene encodes CDR1 SNHLY and CDR2 FYNNEI. The CDR3 consists of 15 residues. The CDR3 nucleotides are TGTGCCAGCAAGACAGGACAGGGTGACACCGGGGAGCTGTTTTTT. Amino acid sequence: CASKTGQGDTGELFF.

The chain employs TRBV7-2 and TRBJ1-3, with TRBD1 as a possible D gene (6 bases). V gave up 5 bases and J gave up 3 bases, with 14 bases separating them. Germline V gives CDR1 SGHTA, CDR2 FQGNSA. CDR3 length equals 15 residues. The CDR3, as DNA: TGTGCCAGCAGCCCCACTACAGGGTATGGAAACACCATATATTTT. It encodes CASSPTTGYGNTIYF.

This clone was observed a handful of times. The V gene is TRBV6-1, the J gene TRBJ2-7; 7 bases line up with TRBD2. J was trimmed by 4 bases and V by 4 bases; bases with no gene match: 1. The CDR3 runs to 12 residues. Germline V lookup: CDR1 MNHNS, CDR2 SASEGT. The CDR3 spells CASSGEGYEQYF. The CDR3, as DNA: TGTGCCAGCAGTGGGGAGGGGTACGAGCAGTACTTC.

As for this clone: One junction end disagrees with the germline gene, perhaps due to a read error. J is TRBJ2-5 and V is TRBV5-1, with D possibly matching TRBD1 (6 bases). The CDR3 length is 18 residues. CDR1 and CDR2 from the germline V gene are SGHRS and YFSETQ. CDR3 nucleotide sequence: TGCGCCAGCAGCTTCAAACAGGGTGGGGGCAACCAACAAGGGACCCAGTACTTC. This gives the protein CASSFKQGGGNQQGTQYF.

This chain uses TRBV7-3 with TRBJ2-1; 8 nucleotides align to TRBD1. J lost 4 bases, V lost 3 bases, and 5 bases had no gene match. The germline V gene has CDR1 SGHTA and CDR2 FQGTGA. There are 15 residues in the CDR3. For the CDR3, the DNA is TGTGCCAGCAGCTTCTCGGACAGGGAATACAATGAGCAGTTCTTC. As protein: CASSFSDREYNEQFF.

J is TRBJ2-2 and V is TRBV4-2; 8 bases fit TRBD2. There are 18 residues in the CDR3. Germline trimming cut 0 bases from V and 6 bases from J; bases unmatched to any gene: 12. In germline, CDR1 is LGHNA, CDR2 YNFKEQ. Here the CDR3 reads CASSQEIAGTRVPGELFF. CDR3 coding DNA: TGTGCCAGCAGCCAAGAGATCGCCGGGACTAGAGTACCCGGGGAGCTGTTTTTT.

V usage is TRBV2 and J usage is TRBJ2-5; 7 nucleotides agree with TRBD2. The CDR3 length is 13 residues. From germline, CDR1 is SNHLY and CDR2 FYNNEI. V trimming: 6 bases; J trimming: 1 base; junction bases outside the gene matches: 2. CDR3 protein: CASSGTTQETQYF. In DNA form, the CDR3 reads TGTGCCAGCAGCGGGACTACCCAAGAGACCCAGTACTTC.

The V call is TRBV5-4, the J call TRBJ2-2, with D perhaps matching TRBD1 (6 bases). CDR1 is SGHNT, CDR2 YYREEE, per germline (reference sequence). This CDR3 spans 15 amino acids. V dropped 5 bases and J dropped 4 bases, with 15 bases sitting between them. The CDR3 coding sequence is TGTGCCAGCAGTTTACAGGGACGAGGCACCGGGGAGCTGTTTTTT. It is translated as CASSLQGRGTGELFF.

This clone was observed a single time. The V and J genes are TRBV18 and TRBJ2-3, with D uncertain. Trimming shortened V by 3 bases and J by 0 bases, and 4 bases separated the two germline ends. The CDR3 is made up of 13 amino acids. Germline CDR1 and CDR2: KGHSH and LQKENI. Here the CDR3 reads CASSPMSTDTQYF. DNA for the CDR3: TGTGCCAGCTCACCCATGAGCACAGATACGCAGTATTTT.

In its sample, this clone was seen a few times. V gene TRBV28 combines with J gene TRBJ1-1; D not resolved. Trimming removed 10 bases from V and 1 base from J, with 19 bases in between. Germline loops: CDR1 MDHEN, CDR2 SYDVKM. CDR3 size: 15 residues. DNA of the CDR3: TGTGCCATCAACCCGGGGTTTGCCCCGAACACTGAAGCTTTCTTT. Translated, it gives CAINPGFAPNTEAFF.

In this sample, this clone turned up once. The rearrangement links TRBV19 to TRBJ1-1; 8 bases agree with TRBD1. CDR1 and CDR2 from the germline V gene are LNHDA and SQIVND (reference sequence). This CDR3 spans 13 amino acids. J lost 5 bases, V lost 6 bases, and 5 bases had no gene match. The CDR3 reads CASSTGGVTEAFF. The CDR3 DNA reads as TGTGCCAGTAGCACAGGGGGGGTAACTGAAGCTTTCTTT. Filled out from reference TRBV19 and TRBJ1-1, the complete variable domain reads DGGITQSPKYLFRKEGQNVTLSCEQNLNHDAMYWYRQDPGQGLRLIYYSQIVNDFQKGDIAEGYSVSREKKESFPLTVTSAQKNPTAFYLCASSTGGVTEAFFGQGTRLTVV.